Listed below are T cell receptor beta chains from one sample, sequenced in a study of T cell changes during pregnancy in multiple sclerosis. Generated by immunoSEQ multiplex PCR, the TCRdb table keeps only in-frame clones and is missing some. This table has some 87,000 clones, around 92% appearing once. This specimen consisted of peripheral blood, obtained in the first trimester of pregnancy. Receptor source: a female donor with multiple sclerosis, enrolled in a pregnancy study. CDR3s include the opening cysteine and the closing phenylalanine or tryptophan. Fields, in order: D gene, CDR3 length, J gene, clone size, V gene, CDR3 protein, CDR3 DNA. The D gene is left open where the match is weak. A row's size may be missing; if present it is once, few, many or a size class.

TRBD1 16 TRBJ1-3 . TRBV5-1 CASSGGTGGTGNTIYF TGCGCCAGCAGCGGGGGAACAGGGGGCACTGGAAACACCATATATTTT
. 14 TRBJ1-1 . TRBV10-2 CASSEVGETSEAFF TGCGCCAGCAGTGAGGTGGGGGAAACTAGCGAAGCTTTCTTT
TRBD1 16 TRBJ2-7 . TRBV6-1 CASSEVVQGIENEQYF TGTGCCAGCAGTGAAGTAGTACAGGGGATTGAGAACGAGCAGTACTTC
TRBD2 15 TRBJ2-1 . TRBV27 CASTAVGRAYGGQFF TGTGCCAGCACCGCCGTAGGGAGGGCCTATGGAGGGCAGTTCTTC
TRBD2 15 TRBJ2-1 once TRBV5-4 CASSSTGLGGNEQFF TGTGCCAGCAGTTCGACGGGACTAGGGGGCAATGAGCAGTTCTTC
. 16 TRBJ1-2 . TRBV6-1 CASSETLANLNYGYTF TGTGCCAGCAGTGAAACCCTAGCGAACTTAAACTATGGCTACACCTTC
. 15 TRBJ1-1 . TRBV6-1 CASQFRLGPNTEAFF TGTGCCAGCCAGTTTCGTTTGGGGCCAAACACTGAAGCTTTCTTT
TRBD2 16 TRBJ2-7 . TRBV19 CASSITAASGLYEQYF TGTGCCAGTAGTATAACGGCGGCTAGCGGCCTCTACGAGCAGTACTTC
TRBD1 15 TRBJ1-5 . TRBV7-2 CASSLGDRGGQPQHF TGTGCCAGCAGCTTGGGTGACAGGGGAGGACAGCCCCAGCATTTT
. 13 TRBJ1-1 . TRBV27 CASSGDSNTEAFF TGTGCCAGCTCGGGCGACAGCAACACTGAAGCTTTCTTT
. 16 TRBJ2-2 . TRBV28 CASSSWGAGNTGELFF TGTGCCAGCAGTTCATGGGGGGCAGGGAACACCGGGGAGCTGTTTTTT
. 13 TRBJ2-7 . TRBV11-3 CASSSVGGGEQYF TGTGCCAGCAGCTCGGTGGGAGGGGGCGAGCAGTACTTC
TRBD2 15 TRBJ2-1 . TRBV18 CASSGQREGRDEQFF TGTGCCAGCTCAGGCCAGCGGGAGGGCCGCGATGAGCAGTTCTTC
TRBD1 15 TRBJ1-2 . TRBV7-8 CASSSDRGNGRGYTF TGTGCCAGCAGCTCTGACAGGGGCAACGGGAGGGGCTACACCTTC
TRBD2 15 TRBJ2-4 . TRBV5-1 CASSLRAGGKNIQYF TGCGCCAGCAGCTTGAGAGCGGGAGGGAAAAACATTCAGTACTTC
. 14 TRBJ1-5 . TRBV27 CASSLEAYNQPQHF TGTGCCAGCAGTTTGGAGGCCTACAATCAGCCCCAGCATTTT
. 13 TRBJ2-7 once TRBV13 CASSSGGSYEQYF TGTGCCAGCAGCTCCGGGGGTTCCTACGAGCAGTACTTC
. 15 TRBJ1-5 . TRBV15 CATSFYAGPNQPQHF TGTGCCACCAGCTTTTATGCGGGGCCCAATCAGCCCCAGCATTTT
. 12 TRBJ1-4 . TRBV7-2 CASSPGGGKLFF TGTGCCAGCAGCCCGGGAGGCGGAAAACTGTTTTTT
TRBD1 16 TRBJ2-7 . TRBV7-8 CASTINRDRYSYEQYF TGTGCCAGCACCATCAATCGGGACAGGTACTCCTACGAGCAGTACTTC
. 14 TRBJ1-1 . TRBV29-1 CSVGIGGMNTEAFF TGCAGCGTTGGAATTGGAGGGATGAACACTGAAGCTTTCTTT
. 15 TRBJ2-2 . TRBV19 CASSIGPKNTGELFF TGTGCCAGTAGTATAGGGCCGAAAAACACCGGGGAGCTGTTTTTT
TRBD2 15 TRBJ2-7 . TRBV2 CASSLGLADLYEQYF TGTGCCAGCAGTCTAGGACTAGCAGATCTCTACGAGCAGTACTTC
. 15 TRBJ2-1 . TRBV9 CASSLGPSANNEQFF TGTGCCAGCAGCTTGGGTCCCAGCGCGAACAATGAGCAGTTCTTC
TRBD1 18 TRBJ1-1 . TRBV5-6 CASSQIPTGDPRNTEAFF TGTGCCAGCAGCCAAATACCTACAGGGGATCCTCGGAACACTGAAGCTTTCTTT
. 13 TRBJ1-5 . TRBV28 CASSLFGNQPQHF TGTGCCAGCAGTTTGTTCGGTAATCAGCCCCAGCATTTT
TRBD2 16 TRBJ2-1 once TRBV11-1 CASSLRRLATYNEQFF TGTGCCAGCAGCTTAAGGAGACTAGCGACATACAATGAGCAGTTCTTC
TRBD2 15 TRBJ2-2 . TRBV7-8 CASSVLAAGTGELFF TGTGCCAGCAGCGTGCTAGCGGCGGGCACCGGGGAGCTGTTTTTT
. 13 TRBJ2-1 few TRBV4-1 CASSQFRREGQFF TGCGCCAGCAGCCAATTTCGCAGGGAAGGTCAGTTCTTC